This T cell receptor beta chain came from a study of cytomegalovirus exposure and HLA in healthy donors. With regard to this clone: Its antigen is still unknown.

The PCR contained 60 Vbeta and 13 Jbeta primers. As processed by the authors: A later analysis counted 65 million to 80 million unique TCR beta chains, some 12 million shared. Using immunoSEQ multiplex PCR, the repertoire was profiled, and TCRdb retains in-frame clones only, with some absent. V and J calls plus clone size are reproduced from that table; the DNA served to infer D and trimming. This sample contains under 200,000 clones. Study results and limitations: Reportedly, diagnosis of cytomegalovirus status by the classifier showed high specificity and sensitivity. Sequencing depth across donors, presence/absence analyses assumed, was roughly uniform. A cluster of highly shared sequence variants was likely a sequencing artifact.

The CDR3 runs 16 residues. Looked up from germline, CDR1 is MDHEN and CDR2 is SYDVKM. Trimming pared 7 bases from V and 2 bases from J, leaving 15 bases between. The receptor comes from a man in his thirties or forties in good health and CMV-seronegative. The specimen sequenced was PBMCs. This chain links TRBV28 with TRBJ2-6; tentatively, D is TRBD2 (5 bases). CDR3 residues: CASTPGQEAGANVLTF. The CDR3 DNA reads as TGTGCCAGCACCCCAGGTCAGGAGGCTGGGGCCAACGTCCTGACTTTC.